This T cell receptor beta chain was retrieved from a study of beta chain features in type 1 diabetes. Turning to the study itself: No patient-donor differences in age, gender, total cells or subset yield.

Sequenced material consisted of expressed TCRB transcripts (all of the isolated RNA was reverse transcribed). Libraries were prepared by immunoSEQ multiplex PCR; TCRdb keeps only in-frame clonotypes and omits some of them. Found here are hundreds of thousands of clones, around 68% of them singletons; the top ten hold approximately 0.05%. With respect to this clone: The target antigen is unknown.

Study outcomes and limitations: Naive, central memory and regulatory TCRB repertoires appeared more similar among patients than healthy donors. In every one of the four CD4+ subsets, TCRB CDR3s were moderately but significantly shorter in Type 1 diabetes patients.

Cell sorting via CD45RO/CCR7/CD25/CD127/CD95/CD27 was performed to obtain CD4+ naive, central memory, regulatory and stem cell-like memory cells. Germline V lookup: CDR1 SNHLY, CDR2 FYNNEI. The CDR3 totals 15 residues. V lost 6 bases and J lost 0; bases outside the gene matches: 5. The gene calls are TRBV2 and TRBJ2-5; TRBD1 agrees at 9 bases. The TCR was taken from a man aged 25-40 years in good health. Sequenced: naive CD4+ T cells from blood. This CDR3 reads CASRLGQGDQETQYF. The CDR3 DNA sequence: TGTGCCAGCAGGCTGGGACAGGGCGACCAAGAGACCCAGTACTTC.